The 32 T cell receptor beta chains presented below share a single source sample, sequenced in a study of T-cell memory formation after mild COVID-19. TCRdb re-called the 5' RACE reads through MiXCR, storing one row per CDR3 protein. The sample contains 280,000 or so distinct CDR3 sequences, around 8% of which appear only once. The sequencing sample was made of PBMCs or a T cell subset sorted from them (not recorded which). The receptor set was obtained from a man between 18 and 29 years old who had mild COVID-19 (a few samples of this study predate the infection). Cell type and time point are not known.

The gene calls are TRBV12-5 and TRBJ1-2, with D possibly TRBD1 on 6 matching bases. Germline V lookup: CDR1 LGHNT, CDR2 FRNRAP. V lost 0 bases and J lost 6, with 11 bases in between. The CDR3 is made up of 14 amino acids. This CDR3 is CASGLVPDSDGYTF. In DNA form, the CDR3 reads TGTGCTAGTGGTTTGGTACCGGACAGCGATGGCTACACCTTC.

This clonotype was observed at least ten times. The rearrangement links TRBV9 to TRBJ1-1; tentatively, D is TRBD1 (6 bases). V shed 4 bases and J shed 1 base, with 20 bases lying between them. CDR1 is SGDLS, CDR2 YYNGEE, per germline. CDR3 size: 17 residues. The CDR3 coding sequence is TGTGCCAGCAGCCCCATTCACCAGGGAGGGGGGAACACTGAAGCTTTCTTT. Its translation is CASSPIHQGGGNTEAFF.

This clonotype has more than one count but fewer than ten. This chain connects TRBV9 to TRBJ2-6; 8 bases are a match to TRBD1. The CDR3 has 18 residues. V lost 0 bases to trimming and J lost 3 bases; unmatched junction nucleotides: 8. Germline V gene sequence: CDR1 SGDLS, CDR2 YYNGEE. The CDR3 protein is CASSVGFQGADGANVLTF. The CDR3 nucleotides are TGTGCCAGCAGCGTAGGATTCCAGGGGGCAGATGGGGCCAACGTCCTGACTTTC.

This clonotype turned up a few times. The chain joins TRBV7-2 to TRBJ2-1, with 9 nucleotides matching TRBD2. Trimming removed 5 bases from V and 9 bases from J; junction bases left unmatched: 14. The CDR3 sequence is 16 residues long. The germline gives CDR1 SGHTA, CDR2 FQGNSA. The CDR3 nucleotides read TGTGCCAGCAGCACCCGACGAGGTAGCGGGGGTGGTGAGCAGTTCTTC. It encodes CASSTRRGSGGGEQFF.

This clonotype was detected many times. The chain combines TRBV24-1 with TRBJ2-2; D uncertain. Germline V lookup: CDR1 KGHDR, CDR2 SFDVKD. Trimming removed 2 bases at V and 7 bases at J, with 4 bases between. The CDR3 sequence is 12 residues long. The CDR3 DNA is TGTGCCACCAGTGATTCATACGGGGAGCTGTTTTTT. It encodes CATSDSYGELFF.

This clonotype was found a few times. The V and J genes are TRBV4-3 and TRBJ2-5, with unresolved D. The CDR3 spans 15 residues. Germline-derived CDR1 and CDR2 are LGHNA and YSLEER. V gave up 0 bases and J gave up 5 bases, with 13 bases separating them. CDR3 nucleotides: TGCGCCAGCAGCCAAGATATATGGACCAAGGAGACCCAGTACTTC. Translation gives CASSQDIWTKETQYF.

The chain recombines TRBV12-3 or TRBV12-4 with TRBJ2-1, with D uncertain. The length of the CDR3 is 13 residues. The V end was cut by 7 bases, the J end by 2 bases, with 9 bases between. The CDR3 region has the DNA TGTGCCAGCAAGGGCATTGCCTACAATGAGCAGTTCTTC. Protein product: CASKGIAYNEQFF.

The gene calls are TRBV12-3 or TRBV12-4 and TRBJ1-2; 7 bases are shared with TRBD1. The CDR3 totals 13 residues. The V and J ends lost 5 bases and 7 bases, in that order; junction bases with no gene match: 7. The CDR3 DNA is TGTGCCAGCAGTCAAGACAGGGCCGCTGGCTACACCTTC. Amino acid sequence: CASSQDRAAGYTF.

This clonotype was seen at least ten times. The J gene is TRBJ2-1, the V gene TRBV7-2; 8 nucleotides line up with TRBD1. CDR1 SGHTA and CDR2 FQGNSA come from the germline V gene. This CDR3 is built from 16 residues. V was clipped by 5 bases and J by 9 bases; unmatched bases: 15. In DNA form, the CDR3 reads TGTGCCAGCAGCGATAATTTCCGGGACAGGCATTGTGAGCAGTTCTTC. Encoded protein: CASSDNFRDRHCEQFF.

The sample holds a few counts of this clonotype. The rearrangement links TRBV21-1 to TRBJ2-2; the table's D call TRBD1 went unverified against the DNA. TRBV21-1 is a documented pseudogene. CDR3 size: 16 residues. The CDR3 sequence is CASSNRVESYTGELFF. CDR3 DNA sequence: TGTGCCAGCAGCAACAGGGTTGAGTCGTACACCGGGGAGCTGTTTTTT.

The V gene is TRBV4-2, the J gene TRBJ2-3; 7 bases agree with TRBD2. Germline CDR1 and CDR2: LGHNA and YNFKEQ. The CDR3 sequence is 15 residues long. Losses at the gene ends were 0 bases for V and 1 base for J; bases not matched to a gene: 1. CDR3 loop: CASSQDAGGTDTQYF. CDR3 bases: TGTGCCAGCAGCCAAGACGCGGGGGGCACAGATACGCAGTATTTT.

In this sample, this clonotype turned up a few times. This chain uses TRBV7-7 with TRBJ2-1; 7 bases map to TRBD1. Looked up from germline, CDR1 is SSHAT and CDR2 is FNYEAQ (reference sequence). The trim removed 5 bases at V and 5 bases at J, leaving 6 bases unmatched. The CDR3 sequence is 14 residues long. CDR3 region: CASSPPGQNNEQFF. CDR3 in DNA: TGTGCCAGCAGCCCCCCGGGACAGAACAATGAGCAGTTCTTC.

This clonotype appeared a few times. The junction shows a germline mismatch at one end, possibly a read error. This chain uses TRBV7-7 with TRBJ2-2, with D possibly being TRBD2 (5 bases). This CDR3 region has 13 residues. Germline lookup yields CDR1 SSHAT and CDR2 FNYEAQ (reference sequence). DNA of the CDR3: TGTGCTAGCAGCTTACGGGATTCCGGGGAGCTGTTTTTT. It is translated as CASSLRDSGELFF.

On this clonotype itself: This could be a read error, since a much larger clone is one nucleotide away. V and J are TRBV3-1 and TRBJ2-5; 10 nucleotides agree with TRBD2. CDR1 and CDR2 from the germline V gene are LGHDT and YNNKEL (reference sequence). J was trimmed by 2 bases and V by 4 bases; bases with no gene match: 1. The CDR3 sequence is 14 residues long. The CDR3 spells CASSRAGGQETQYF. CDR3 bases: TGTGCCAGCAGCCGAGCGGGGGGGCAAGAGACCCAGTACTTC.

V is TRBV28 and J is TRBJ2-6, with a weak D call TRBD1 (6 bases). The CDR3 covers 16 residues. Germline V gene lookup returns CDR1 MDHEN and CDR2 SYDVKM. Trimming took 8 bases from V and 2 from J, leaving 16 bases between them. The CDR3 loop reads CASQPGVFAGANVLTF. DNA of the CDR3: TGTGCCAGCCAGCCAGGGGTCTTTGCTGGGGCCAACGTCCTGACTTTC.

This clonotype showed up just a few times. The rearrangement uses TRBV11-2 and TRBJ2-1, with TRBD1 matching over 9 bases. The CDR3 sequence is 15 residues long. In germline, CDR1 is SGHAT, CDR2 FQNNGV. Trimming took 8 bases from V and 6 from J; bases not matched to a gene: 11. The CDR3 DNA sequence: TGTGCCAGCGGCTCGGGTGGGACAGGGATCAATGAGCAGTTCTTC. Translation gives CASGSGGTGINEQFF.

The chain combines TRBV2 with TRBJ2-2; D uncertain. The length of the CDR3 is 15 residues. The germline V and J ends were trimmed by 6 bases and 4 bases, with 15 bases remaining between them. Germline V gene lookup returns CDR1 SNHLY and CDR2 FYNNEI. In DNA form, the CDR3 reads TGTGCCAGCAGGCTTCTAGGAGTGGGCACCGGGGAGCTGTTTTTT. The encoded protein is CASRLLGVGTGELFF.

V is TRBV20-1 and J is TRBJ2-5, with TRBD2 identical over 8 bases. The CDR3 has 15 amino acids. V gave up 0 bases and J gave up 5 bases; unmatched junction bases: 8. Germline V gene sequence: CDR1 DFQATT, CDR2 SNEGSKA (reference sequence). This chain's CDR3 is CSARDPRGGWETQYF. CDR3 coding DNA: TGCAGTGCTAGAGATCCTCGCGGGGGGTGGGAGACCCAGTACTTC.

The J gene is TRBJ2-1, the V gene TRBV6-6; TRBD1 aligns across 8 bases. V lost 6 bases, J lost 8 bases, and 9 bases stayed unmatched. Germline V lookup: CDR1 MNHNY, CDR2 SVGAGI (reference sequence). The CDR3 runs 14 residues. Here the CDR3 DNA reads TGTGCCAGCAGCGCTGCAGGGGGCCGCGATGAGCAGTTCTTC. Protein: CASSAAGGRDEQFF.

This clonotype was seen ten or more times. This chain's CDR3 is CASSPNLVQGRTEAFF. The CDR3 DNA follows: TGTGCCAGCTCACCGAATCTCGTACAGGGGAGGACTGAAGCTTTCTTT. The genes are TRBV18 and TRBJ1-1; 7 bases match TRBD1. The junction had 12 bases not matched to a gene; V was cut back by 3 bases and J by 5 bases. This CDR3 has 16 residues. CDR1 and CDR2 from the germline V gene are KGHSH and LQKENI. Looking up the rest from reference TRBV18 and TRBJ1-1 gives the full variable domain: NAGVMQNPRHLVRRRGQEARLRCSPMKGHSHVYWYRQLPEEGLKFMVYLQKENIIDESGMPKERFSAEFPKEGPSILRIQQVVRGDSAAYFCASSPNLVQGRTEAFFGQGTRLTVV.

This clonotype was seen at least ten times. The CDR3, as DNA: TGTGCCAGCAGTTTACTGGAGGTTAGAGCAGATACGCAGTATTTT. It is translated as CASSLLEVRADTQYF. The rearrangement links TRBV12-3 or TRBV12-4 to TRBJ2-3; D might be TRBD2 (5 bases). Trimming took 2 bases from V and 4 from J, leaving 13 bases between them. The CDR3 spans 15 residues.

In this sample, this clonotype turned up many times. The chain joins TRBV7-2 to TRBJ2-3, with D perhaps TRBD1 or TRBD2 (6 bases each). CDR3 length equals 15 residues. Looked up from germline, CDR1 is SGHTA and CDR2 is FQGNSA. V was clipped by 7 bases and J by 4 bases, with 18 bases between them. This CDR3 is CASTRVGGIPDTQYF. CDR3 DNA: TGTGCCAGCACCCGAGTGGGGGGCATCCCAGATACGCAGTATTTT.

This clonotype came up many times. The chain links TRBV4-3 to TRBJ2-5; no definite D call. Trimming pared 0 bases from V and 6 bases from J, leaving 8 bases between. The CDR3 extends over 13 amino acids. Per the germline V gene, CDR1 is LGHNA and CDR2 is YSLEER. This CDR3 reads CASSQEVFQTQYF. CDR3 nucleotides: TGCGCCAGCAGCCAAGAGGTATTCCAGACCCAGTACTTC.

This clonotype has ten or more counts. V is TRBV20-1 and J is TRBJ2-7; no definite D call. The CDR3 loop spans 12 amino acids. CDR1 is DFQATT, CDR2 SNEGSKA, per germline (reference sequence). The ends were cut back, 3 bases at V and 0 bases at J, with 6 bases in the middle. DNA of the CDR3: TGCAGTGCTAGGGACCACTCCTACGAGCAGTACTTC. Amino acid sequence: CSARDHSYEQYF.

This clonotype has a count of ten or more. The V gene is TRBV5-1, the J gene TRBJ2-1; D unresolved. V shed 0 bases and J shed 6 bases, with 7 bases lying between them. The CDR3 has 13 residues. Germline loops: CDR1 SGHRS, CDR2 YFSETQ. The CDR3 coding sequence is TGCGCCAGCAGCTTGGCCCGCCCCAATGAGCAGTTCTTC. Translation: CASSLARPNEQFF.

This clonotype occurred a few times. The V and J genes are TRBV4-3 and TRBJ1-3; 9 bases fit TRBD1. The length of the CDR3 is 17 residues. In germline, CDR1 is LGHNA, CDR2 YSLEER. After removal of 4 bases from V and 2 bases from J, the junction contained 9 bases not matched to a gene. The CDR3 protein is CASSPNPQGAAGNTIYF. The CDR3 coding sequence is TGCGCCAGCAGCCCGAATCCACAGGGGGCGGCTGGAAACACCATATATTTT.

This clonotype has only a few counts. The chain carries TRBV20-1 and TRBJ2-2, with 10 nucleotides matching TRBD1. V shed 5 bases, J shed 6 bases, and the junction held 12 bases outside the gene matches. Per the germline V gene, CDR1 is DFQATT and CDR2 is SNEGSKA (reference sequence). The CDR3 has 16 residues. The CDR3 nucleotides are TGCAGTGCTGATCTCCGGGACAGGGGTTGGCCCGGGGAGCTGTTTTTT. Protein sequence: CSADLRDRGWPGELFF.

The sample holds a few counts of this clonotype. The rearrangement links TRBV10-3 to TRBJ1-6; D gene unclear. The CDR3 covers 12 residues. The V gene's germline CDR1 is ENHRY and CDR2 SYGVKD. V was cut by 5 bases and J by 7 bases, with 6 bases left in between. DNA for the CDR3: TGTGCCATCAGTACTACAAATTCACCCCTCCACTTT. Its protein product is CAISTTNSPLHF.

This rearrangement joins TRBV6-1 to TRBJ1-1; 7 bases are shared with TRBD1. CDR1 is MNHNS, CDR2 SASEGT, per germline. This CDR3 is built from 11 residues. Unmatched junction bases numbered 3, after V lost 11 bases and J lost 3 bases. The CDR3 here is CAGQGDTEAFF. The CDR3 DNA follows: TGTGCCGGCCAGGGGGACACTGAAGCTTTCTTT.

This clonotype was seen a few times. The rearrangement links TRBV5-1 to TRBJ1-5; D possibly corresponds to TRBD1 (6 bases). The CDR3 totals 15 residues. The germline CDR1 and CDR2 sequences are SGHRS and YFSETQ. The V end lost 0 bases, the J end lost 3 bases, and 10 bases lay between the germline ends. In nucleotides, the CDR3 is TGCGCCAGCAGCTTGGATGGACAGTTCAATCAGCCCCAGCATTTT. Translation gives CASSLDGQFNQPQHF.

This clonotype was seen at least ten times. The rearrangement joins TRBV7-8 to TRBJ2-2; D unclear. CDR1 and CDR2 (germline): SGHVS, FQNEAQ. The CDR3 is 13 amino acids. Trimming removed 9 bases at V and 0 bases at J, with 8 bases between. DNA of the CDR3: TGTGCCAGTCAGGACGCGAACACCGGGGAGCTGTTTTTT. Residues: CASQDANTGELFF.

V gene TRBV7-2 combines with J gene TRBJ2-7; TRBD1 matches at 10 bases. V was pared by 4 bases and J by 3 bases, with 6 bases of the junction left unmatched. The germline V gene encodes CDR1 SGHTA and CDR2 FQGNSA. This CDR3 is 15 amino acids long. CDR3 in DNA: TGTGCCAGCAGCTACCTGGGGACAGGGGTCTACGAGCAGTACTTC. This sequence encodes CASSYLGTGVYEQYF.